Listed here are 2 T cell receptor beta chains from one sample, sequenced in a study of CD8 T cells in ankylosing spondylitis. TCRdb reprocessed the 5' RACE reads with MiXCR, giving one entry per CDR3 protein. This sample has 240,000 or so distinct CDR3 sequences, with about 10% found just once. Source material: blood, either unsorted or a sorted T cell fraction (not recorded which). The receptor source for this set is a male donor with ankylosing spondylitis or in good health (not recorded which).

This clonotype was recorded at least ten times. The rearrangement uses TRBV20-1 and TRBJ1-1, with no clear D. The V and J ends lost 7 bases and 7 bases respectively, with 22 bases between them. This CDR3 contains 14 residues. Germline values: CDR1 DFQATT, CDR2 SNEGSKA (reference sequence). The CDR3 bases are TGCAGTGTCAAGACCGTTGGGGATCGTCTTGAAGCTTTCTTT. Its translation is CSVKTVGDRLEAFF.

This clonotype has at least ten counts. The V gene is TRBV7-9, the J gene TRBJ1-1; TRBD1 matches 8 bases. This CDR3 region has 15 residues. V was pared by 6 bases and J by 4 bases, with 10 bases of the junction left unmatched. Germline CDR1 is SEHNR and CDR2 is FQNEAQ (reference sequence). CDR3 coding DNA: TGTGCCAGCAGGCCCGGACAGGGAACGTCCACTGAAGCTTTCTTT. Translation: CASRPGQGTSTEAFF.